The 27 T cell receptor beta chains in this list originate from one sample, sequenced in a study of shared clonotypes between healthy human individuals. Assay used: immunoSEQ multiplex PCR; TCRdb lists only in-frame clones, some missing. The sample lists 2 million to 2.5 million clones, 80% to 95% occurring once. The specimen was naive CD4+ T cells from PBMCs. Subset defined: CD45RA+ positively selected. Receptors originate from a young man in good health. Some clones in this sample may be carry-over from other donors' samples.

Here the CDR3 reads CASSQGRDANTGELFF. DNA for the CDR3: TGTGCCAGCAGCCAAGGAAGAGACGCGAACACCGGGGAGCTGTTTTTT. The genes are TRBV4-2 and TRBJ2-2, with D hard to call. Germline V gene sequence: CDR1 LGHNA, CDR2 YNFKEQ. There are 16 residues in the CDR3. V was pared by 1 base and J by 0 bases, with 9 bases between.

This chain uses TRBV27 with TRBJ2-1, with D tentatively TRBD2 (6 bases). Trimming stripped 8 bases from V and 7 bases from J, with 15 bases between. Germline V CDR1 and CDR2: MNHEY, SMNVEV (reference sequence). This CDR3 comprises 13 residues. The CDR3 DNA reads TGTGCCAGCCTAGGGAGGCCGGGAAATGAGCAGTTCTTC. This sequence encodes CASLGRPGNEQFF.

This chain connects TRBV18 to TRBJ1-5, with D perhaps matching TRBD1 (6 bases). V was shortened by 3 bases and J by 5 bases, with 11 bases between the two germline ends. CDR3 length equals 14 residues. CDR1 and CDR2 (germline): KGHSH, LQKENI. The CDR3 DNA reads TGTGCCAGCTCACCCCAGGGGAAGGATCAGCCCCAGCATTTT. It yields the protein CASSPQGKDQPQHF.

The V and J genes are TRBV27 and TRBJ2-2; possibly TRBD2 for D (5 bases). Trimming shortened V by 9 bases and J by 7 bases, and 21 bases separated the two germline ends. Germline assignment: CDR1 MNHEY and CDR2 SMNVEV (reference sequence). The CDR3 totals 15 residues. The CDR3 loop is CASAPAGVGNGELFF. The CDR3 DNA is TGTGCCAGTGCGCCCGCCGGGGTCGGGAACGGGGAGCTGTTTTTT.

The gene calls are TRBV6-6 and TRBJ2-7; 8 positions match TRBD1. The germline gives CDR1 MNHNY, CDR2 SVGAGI (reference sequence). The CDR3 is 14 amino acids. The V and J ends lost 6 bases and 2 bases, in that order; junction bases with no gene match: 6. The CDR3 DNA sequence: TGTGCCAGCAGCGGACAGGGTCTAGCCTACGAGCAGTACTTC. It yields the protein CASSGQGLAYEQYF.

V usage is TRBV9 and J usage is TRBJ2-1; D is perhaps TRBD1 (5 bases). V lost 1 base and J 8 bases, leaving 16 bases between the germline ends. The CDR3 runs 15 residues. Germline lookup yields CDR1 SGDLS and CDR2 YYNGEE. CDR3 DNA sequence: TGTGCCAGCAGCGTAAGGGCCCTCTTAGGGGATGAGCAGTTCTTC. Translating gives CASSVRALLGDEQFF.

This clone has only one observation. The chain uses TRBV29-1 and TRBJ2-1; tentative D call: TRBD2 (7 bases). Germline V gives CDR1 SQVTM, CDR2 ANQGSEA. CDR3 length equals 13 residues. V lost 4 bases to trimming and J lost 3 bases, with 10 bases between them. Here the CDR3 DNA reads TGCAGCGTTGCGGGGGGCCACTACAATGAGCAGTTCTTC. It translates to CSVAGGHYNEQFF.

Of note for this clone: Additional DNA sequences in this sample encode the identical CDR3. V and J are TRBV4-2 and TRBJ2-5, with 7 positions matching TRBD1. CDR3 size: 14 residues. Trimming took 1 base from V and 5 from J; bases not matched to a gene: 4. The germline gives CDR1 LGHNA, CDR2 YNFKEQ. The CDR3 nucleotides read TGTGCCAGCAGCCAAGGACAGGGTCGGGAGACCCAGTACTTC. Its translation: CASSQGQGRETQYF.

This chain uses TRBV2 with TRBJ2-7; D is perhaps TRBD2 (5 bases). CDR3 length equals 13 residues. V lost 4 bases and J 0 bases, leaving 7 bases between the germline ends. The germline gives CDR1 SNHLY, CDR2 FYNNEI. The DNA of the CDR3 is TGTGCCAGCAGTGGGGAGCTCTCCTACGAGCAGTACTTC. Protein: CASSGELSYEQYF.

The gene calls are TRBV7-2 and TRBJ2-2; D possibly matches TRBD1 or TRBD2 (6 bases each). In germline, CDR1 is SGHTA, CDR2 FQGNSA. V gave up 5 bases and J gave up 9 bases, with 19 bases separating them. There are 15 residues in the CDR3. Here the CDR3 reads CASSAPGGGKRELFF. The DNA for the CDR3 is TGTGCCAGCAGCGCCCCCGGGGGCGGGAAAAGGGAGCTGTTTTTT.

This sequence joins TRBV6-6 and TRBJ1-4; D uncertain. V was cut by 5 bases and J by 7 bases, with 11 bases left in between. CDR1 MNHNY and CDR2 SVGAGI come from the germline V gene (reference sequence). The CDR3 sequence is 13 residues long. CDR3 bases: TGTGCCAGCAGTGACACCCGGGGTGAAAAACTGTTTTTT. Translation: CASSDTRGEKLFF.

This clone was recorded only once. V is TRBV6-5 and J is TRBJ1-6; 8 bases align to TRBD1. This CDR3 region has 16 residues. The V gene's germline CDR1 is MNHEY and CDR2 SVGAGI. The V segment lost 2 bases and the J segment 7 bases; nucleotides outside the gene matches: 7. This chain's CDR3 is CASSYRRQGTNSPLHF. Written as DNA, the CDR3 is TGTGCCAGCAGTTACCGCCGACAGGGGACAAATTCACCCCTCCACTTT.

This chain connects TRBV29-1 to TRBJ2-7; 16 bases match TRBD2. J was trimmed by 1 base and V by 6 bases; bases with no gene match: 6. In germline, CDR1 is SQVTM, CDR2 ANQGSEA. This CDR3 has 16 amino acids. This CDR3 reads CSVSGTSGRVSYEQYF. In DNA form, the CDR3 reads TGCAGCGTCTCAGGGACTAGCGGGAGGGTTTCCTACGAGCAGTACTTC.

The chain recombines TRBV12-2 with TRBJ2-1; the table's D call of TRBD2 was not tested on the DNA. TRBV12-2 has pseudogene status. CDR3 length: 22 amino acids. CDR3: CASRPPPRLAGKNTSSYNEQFF. DNA of the CDR3: TGTGCAAGTCGCCCGCCCCCCCGGCTAGCGGGGAAAAATACGAGCTCCTACAATGAGCAGTTCTTC.

The chain recombines TRBV18 with TRBJ2-7; 11 nucleotides line up with TRBD2. The CDR3 has 15 residues. The V gene's germline CDR1 is KGHSH and CDR2 LQKENI. V shed 1 base and J 7 bases; nucleotides not matched to a gene: 6. The DNA for the CDR3 is TGTGCCAGCTCACCACTAGCGGGAGGGCCGGGTGAGCAGTACTTC. Residues: CASSPLAGGPGEQYF.

V and J are TRBV7-9 and TRBJ2-7, with 7 bases lining up with TRBD1. Losses at the gene ends were 5 bases for V and 7 bases for J; bases not matched to a gene: 20. This CDR3 has 17 amino acids. Germline V lookup: CDR1 SEHNR, CDR2 FQNEAQ (reference sequence). The CDR3 protein is CASSPRSPDRPSGEQYF. In nucleotides, the CDR3 is TGTGCCAGCAGCCCAAGAAGTCCGGACAGGCCGAGTGGAGAGCAGTACTTC. The complete variable domain, with remaining parts taken from reference TRBV7-9 and TRBJ2-7, reads DTGVSQNPRHKITKRGQNVTFRCDPISEHNRLYWYRQTLGQGPEFLTYFQNEAQLEKSRLLSDRFSAERPKGSFSTLEIQRTEQGDSAMYLCASSPRSPDRPSGEQYFGPGTRLTVT.

The chain couples TRBV7-9 to TRBJ2-7; TRBD1 is a possible D gene (6 bases). CDR3 size: 14 residues. The V and J ends lost 5 bases and 1 base respectively, with 12 bases between them. Germline V gene lookup returns CDR1 SEHNR and CDR2 FQNEAQ (reference sequence). Here the CDR3 reads CASSAHRDSYEQYF. CDR3 in DNA: TGTGCCAGCAGCGCACACAGGGATTCCTACGAGCAGTACTTC.

The V and J genes are TRBV6-5 and TRBJ2-7, with D perhaps given as TRBD1 or TRBD2 (7 bases each). The V gene's germline CDR1 is MNHEY and CDR2 SVGAGI. V was pared by 0 bases and J by 4 bases, with 13 bases between. The CDR3 contains 15 residues. The CDR3 region has the DNA TGTGCCAGCAGTTACTCTGACAGGGAGGGGTACGAGCAGTACTTC. Translating it yields CASSYSDREGYEQYF.

The V gene is TRBV4-1, the J gene TRBJ1-4; 12 nucleotides agree with TRBD1. CDR1 and CDR2 (germline): MGHRA, YSYEKL. The V and J ends lost 1 base and 8 bases, in that order; junction bases with no gene match: 2. The CDR3 spans 15 residues. The CDR3 DNA is TGCGCCAGCAGCCAAGCGGGACAGGGGGCGGAAAAACTGTTTTTT. Translated: CASSQAGQGAEKLFF.

V and J are TRBV15 and TRBJ1-2; D unclear. Germline CDR1 LNHNV, CDR2 YYDKDF (reference sequence). The CDR3 has 14 amino acids. With 0 bases removed from V and 4 bases from J, the gap between germline ends came to 9 bases. The CDR3 is CATSRDAAGYGYTF. The CDR3 DNA reads TGTGCCACCAGCAGAGATGCTGCGGGCTATGGCTACACCTTC.

A word on this clone: The same CDR3 also results from other DNA sequences found in this sample. As DNA, the CDR3 is TGTGCCAGCAGTGAGGGGGTCACCGGGGAGCTGTTTTTT. Its protein product is CASSEGVTGELFF. The J gene is TRBJ2-2, the V gene TRBV2, with D perhaps given as TRBD1 or TRBD2 (5 bases each). V lost 3 bases and J lost 4, with 6 bases in between. Germline V CDR1 and CDR2: SNHLY, FYNNEI. There are 13 residues in the CDR3. The variable domain in full, with the rest retrieved from reference TRBV2 and TRBJ2-2, is EPEVTQTPSHQVTQMGQEVILRCVPISNHLYFYWYRQILGQKVEFLVSFYNNEISEKSEIFDDQFSVERPDGSNFTLKIRSTKLEDSAMYFCASSEGVTGELFFGEGSRLTVL.

The chain uses TRBV27 and TRBJ2-1; weak D call: TRBD1 (6 bases). The CDR3 length is 14 residues. V lost 6 bases to trimming and J lost 8 bases, with 17 bases between them. Germline assignment: CDR1 MNHEY and CDR2 SMNVEV (reference sequence). CDR3 bases: TGTGCCAGCAGAAAAAGTCTACAGGGATATGAGCAGTTCTTC. This gives the protein CASRKSLQGYEQFF.

As for this clone: Different DNA sequences within this sample yield the same CDR3. The rearrangement links TRBV10-3 to TRBJ1-4; unclear D gene. This CDR3 is 15 amino acids long. Germline V lookup: CDR1 ENHRY, CDR2 SYGVKD. V shed 2 bases and J shed 7 bases, with 14 bases lying between them. The CDR3 DNA follows: TGTGCCATCAGTGAGGCACCGGGTGGCGGTGAAAAACTGTTTTTT. Amino acid sequence: CAISEAPGGGEKLFF.

The chain recombines TRBV21-1 with TRBJ2-2; TRBD1, the table's D call, was not compared with the DNA. TRBV21-1 is noted as a pseudogene. The CDR3 is 16 amino acids. This CDR3 is CASSNIRDTSTGELFF. CDR3 bases: TGTGCCAGCAGCAACATCCGGGACACCAGCACCGGGGAGCTGTTTTTT.

The chain is built from TRBV28 and TRBJ1-2; 9 bases align to TRBD1. The CDR3 has 13 amino acids. The germline V gene has CDR1 MDHEN and CDR2 SYDVKM. V trimming: 6 bases; J trimming: 8 bases; junction bases outside the gene matches: 7. CDR3 residues: CASSLQGAQGYTF. CDR3 sequence (DNA): TGTGCCAGCAGCCTACAGGGGGCGCAGGGCTACACCTTC.

CDR3 loop: CASSFSLGWTGEIYEQYF. CDR3 in DNA: TGCGCCAGCAGCTTCTCCTTGGGCTGGACAGGAGAAATCTACGAGCAGTACTTC. The V gene is TRBV5-1, the J gene TRBJ2-7, with TRBD1 matching over 7 bases. This CDR3 is 18 amino acids long. Germline V gene sequence: CDR1 SGHRS, CDR2 YFSETQ. The V gene end was trimmed by 2 bases and the J gene end by 3 bases; junction bases not matched to a gene: 17. Looking up the rest from reference TRBV5-1 and TRBJ2-7 gives the full variable domain: KAGVTQTPRYLIKTRGQQVTLSCSPISGHRSVSWYQQTPGQGLQFLFEYFSETQRNKGNFPGRFSGRQFSNSRSEMNVSTLELGDSALYLCASSFSLGWTGEIYEQYFGPGTRLTVT.

The genes are TRBV25-1 and TRBJ1-3, with D possibly TRBD1 on 6 matching bases. V lost 3 bases and J lost 0, with 12 bases in between. Looked up from germline, CDR1 is MGHDK and CDR2 is SYGVNS. The CDR3 extends over 16 amino acids. The CDR3 DNA sequence: TGTGCCAGCAGTGATTCGGACAGAAACTCTGGAAACACCATATATTTT. This codes for CASSDSDRNSGNTIYF.